This T cell receptor (beta chain) stems from a study of blood T cell repertoires in COVID-19. Study as a whole: The United States, Italy and Spain were the sources of the acute and convalescent COVID-19 samples. PBMCs, B-cell-depleted T cells, or T cells were the source of the cDNA or gDNA that made up the material.

In the original analysis: For nucleated cells, counts were estimated from reference gene primer amplification. The table came from immunoSEQ multiplex PCR; TCRdb's copy has only in-frame clones and leaves some out. The V and J calls and clone size are taken from that table; D and trimming were inferred from the DNA. Of approximately 140,000 clones listed, around 85% are singletons. The sequenced material came from peripheral blood. The TCR sequence derives from a woman in her thirties or forties with active or convalescent COVID-19.

The CDR3 bases are TGTGCCAGCAGCAAAGGAGGACAGACAGGGGGCGCCTGTTATGGCTACACCTTC. Amino acid sequence: CASSKGGQTGGACYGYTF. V is TRBV21-1 and J is TRBJ1-2; the table's D gene call, TRBD1, was not cross checked with the DNA. TRBV21-1 is classified as a pseudogene. CDR3 length: 18 residues.